This TCR beta chain was documented in a study of shared clonotypes between healthy human individuals (dated by TCRdb to the early 2020s). Describing the broader study: A couple of women and a few men aged 18 to 49 years were included in the cohort. For each donor, CD4 naive and CD4 memory were each run on three plates, CD8 naive on two plates, and CD8 memory on one plate. Blood TCR repertoires of a handful of healthy adults were deeply sequenced to estimate repertoire size and the extent of clonotype sharing between individuals. Different laboratories and diverse techniques were used to prepare libraries and sequence TCR repertoires, to increase sequencing depth and limit assay-specific biases. Between about 0.94 and 10 billion PBMCs per donor were obtained by leukapheresis.

Remarks on this clone: What this receptor recognizes is not known. The input lacks base qualities; no much larger clone sits a single base away.

Using the deep immunoSEQ assay, TCR CDR3 regions were amplified from genomic DNA by multiplex PCR. For each cell subset, the extracted genomic DNA was distributed evenly across all wells of several immunoSEQ 96-well plates, and each plate served as one replicate. For sorted subsets, around 0.2 ug genomic DNA, equal to tens of thousands of T cell genomes, was loaded into each replicate PCR. Purified libraries were measured with a Qubit 3.0 fluorometer, size-checked on a Bioanalyzer 2100, and measured again with the KAPA Library Quantification kit. A separate single-read 150-cycle Illumina NextSeq 550 flow cell was used to sequence each immunoSEQ 96-well plate. In the source study's methods: The immunoSEQ output contained only junctional sequences without quality scores, so filtering could not match that applied to full-length reads. To assign V/J genes and CDR3, sequences were annotated using PyIR, a Python wrapper for IgBLAST v1.9, with IMGT germline references. Reads were removed for weak V/J assignments (E-value above 1e-6), missing CDR3, stop codons, out-of-frame junctions, or ambiguous translated residues. V3J clonotypes were defined as sequences sharing an identical inferred V gene, J gene, and CDR3 amino acid sequence. The percentage overlap between two repertoires was calculated by dividing the number of shared unique clonotypes by the size of the smaller repertoire. Richness of each repertoire was evaluated using RTK rarefaction, the Chao1 estimator, and Recon v2.1 estimates of unobserved clonotypes. Generation probabilities for all TCRbeta clonotypes obtained by the gDNA method from a handful of donors were computed using OLGA. TCRdb stores this immuneACCESS table with in-frame sequences only. Part of the clones is absent; in the studies checked, under half of the shortfall reflects unresolved V genes, and no reason is known for the rest. Clone size and the V and J calls come from that table; the DNA yielded D and trimming. The sample has roughly 1.4 million clones on record, around 98.5% of them singletons. The biggest ten clones account for 0.36% of the sample.

The paper's findings and limits, for the study overall: Larger estimated clonotype richness was generally found for naive subsets than for memory subsets. Only blood was sampled, and tissue TCR repertoires likely differ from those in blood. Compared with non-shared clonotypes, clonotypes shared by all four sorted-subset donors had higher generation probabilities. Approximately 5% of naive CD4, 3% to 4% of naive CD8, approximately 2% of memory CD4, and 0.4% of memory CD8 clonotypes were shared across several donors. Because the study included a small number of donors, the genetic and exposure-history diversity represented was limited. Pairwise subsampling indicated that sequencing depth was expected to affect the degree of clonotype sharing among donors. Even with the large sequencing depth, rarefaction of the sorted-subset datasets indicated that sequencing was incomplete.

Healthy HIV-negative adults with no recently reported acute infections or vaccinations were included as donors. All donors were Caucasian adults living in Nashville, Tennessee, USA. CD4+ T cells were enriched by magnetic negative selection; naive cells were then positively selected on CD45RA, and the negative fraction formed the memory subset. Blood was collected by leukapheresis, and PBMCs were isolated by Ficoll-Histopaque density gradient centrifugation and then cryopreserved in liquid nitrogen vapor phase. Analytical flow cytometry was used to check the purity and quantity of every magnetically sorted T cell population. Each sorted fraction had its genomic DNA isolated and then quantified by UV absorbance on a Nanodrop 2000c. Including cysteine and phenylalanine, the CDR3 has 16 amino acids. Here the CDR3 DNA is all that survives: 48 bases in frame from base 1. The germline V gene (reference sequence) specifies SEHNR as CDR1 and FQNEAQ as CDR2. Clipping removes 5 bases from V and 4 bases from J, with 13 as the unmatched junction base count.

This TCR was sampled from a man in his thirties or forties in good health. The sequence is built from TRBV7-9 and TRBJ2-7, and 8 junction bases match TRBD2. The specimen was naive CD4+ T cells sorted from blood. The sample's cell subset or site, from its label and the paper: CD45RA+ positively selected. The CDR3 corresponds to CASSEGTRGFTYEQYF. The DNA sequence follows: TGTGCCAGCAGCGAAGGGACTAGAGGGTTTACGTACGAGCAGTACTTC. The CDR3, completed at both ends by the reference TRBV7-9 and TRBJ2-7 genes, gives the full variable domain DTGVSQNPRHKITKRGQNVTFRCDPISEHNRLYWYRQTLGQGPEFLTYFQNEAQLEKSRLLSDRFSAERPKGSFSTLEIQRTEQGDSAMYLCASSEGTRGFTYEQYFGPGTRLTVT.